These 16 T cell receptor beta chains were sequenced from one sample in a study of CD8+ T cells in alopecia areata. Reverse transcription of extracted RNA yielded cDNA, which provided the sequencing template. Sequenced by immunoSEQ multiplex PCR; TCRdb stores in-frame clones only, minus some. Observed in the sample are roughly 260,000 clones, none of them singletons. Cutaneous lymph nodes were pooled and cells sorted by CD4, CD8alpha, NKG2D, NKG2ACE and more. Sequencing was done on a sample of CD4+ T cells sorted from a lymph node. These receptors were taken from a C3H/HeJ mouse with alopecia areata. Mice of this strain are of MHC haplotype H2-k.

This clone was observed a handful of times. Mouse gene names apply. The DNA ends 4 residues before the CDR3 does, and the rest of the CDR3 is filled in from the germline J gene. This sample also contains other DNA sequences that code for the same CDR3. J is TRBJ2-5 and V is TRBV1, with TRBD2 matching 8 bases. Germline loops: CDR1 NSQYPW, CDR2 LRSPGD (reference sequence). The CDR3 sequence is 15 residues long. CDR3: CTCSADGGGRDTQYF. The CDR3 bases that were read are TGCACCTGCAGTGCAGATGGGGGGGGGAGAGAC.

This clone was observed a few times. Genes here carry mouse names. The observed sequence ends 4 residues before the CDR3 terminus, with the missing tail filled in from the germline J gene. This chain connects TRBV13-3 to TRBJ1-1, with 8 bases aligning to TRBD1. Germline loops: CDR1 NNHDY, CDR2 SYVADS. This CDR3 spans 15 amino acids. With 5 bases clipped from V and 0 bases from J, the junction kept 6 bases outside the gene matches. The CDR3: CASSPNRGTNTEVFF. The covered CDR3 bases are TGTGCCAGCAGCCCCAACAGGGGGACAAACACA.

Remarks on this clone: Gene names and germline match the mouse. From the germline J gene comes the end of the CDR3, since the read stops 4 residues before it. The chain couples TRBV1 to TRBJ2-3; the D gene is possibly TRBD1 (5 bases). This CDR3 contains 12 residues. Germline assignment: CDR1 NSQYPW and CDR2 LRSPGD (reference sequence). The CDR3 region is CTCSRQKETLYF. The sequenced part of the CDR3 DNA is TGCACCTGCAGTAGACAGAAAGAA.

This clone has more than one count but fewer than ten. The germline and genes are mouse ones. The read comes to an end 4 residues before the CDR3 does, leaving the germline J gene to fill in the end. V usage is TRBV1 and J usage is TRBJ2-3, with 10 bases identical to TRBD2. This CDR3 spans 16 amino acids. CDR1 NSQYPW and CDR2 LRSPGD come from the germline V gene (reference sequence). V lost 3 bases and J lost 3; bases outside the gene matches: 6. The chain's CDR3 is CTCSAPLGGRAETLYF. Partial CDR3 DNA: TGCACCTGCAGTGCGCCCCTGGGGGGGCGCGCAGAA.

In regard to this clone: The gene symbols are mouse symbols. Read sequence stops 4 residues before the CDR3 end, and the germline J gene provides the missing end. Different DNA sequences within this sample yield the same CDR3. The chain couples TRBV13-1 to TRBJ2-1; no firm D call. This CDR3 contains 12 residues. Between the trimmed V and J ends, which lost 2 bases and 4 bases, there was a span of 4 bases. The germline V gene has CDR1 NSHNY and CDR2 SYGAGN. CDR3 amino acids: CASSDKYAEQFF. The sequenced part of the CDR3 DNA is TGTGCCAGCAGTGACAAATATGCT.

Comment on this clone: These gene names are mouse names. The sequenced CDR3 bases are TGTGCCAGCAGCCACTTGGGACAGGGGGCGAACTCC. The encoded protein is CASSHLGQGANS. The full CDR3 protein reads CASSHLGQGANSDYTF. The V and J genes are TRBV4 and TRBJ1-2; 12 bases match TRBD1. Read sequence stops 4 residues before the CDR3 end, and the germline J gene provides the missing end. The V and J ends lost 5 bases and 2 bases, in that order; junction bases with no gene match: 6. In germline, CDR1 is LGHDT, CDR2 YNNKQL (reference sequence). The length of the CDR3 is 16 residues. Based on the CDR3 plus reference TRBV4 and TRBJ1-2, the full variable domain is ETAVFQTPNYHVTQVGNEVSFNCKQTLGHDTMYWYKQDSKKLLKIMFSYNNKQLIVNETVPRRFSPQSSDKAHLNLRIKSVEPEDSAVYLCASSHLGQGANSDYTFGSGTRLLVI.

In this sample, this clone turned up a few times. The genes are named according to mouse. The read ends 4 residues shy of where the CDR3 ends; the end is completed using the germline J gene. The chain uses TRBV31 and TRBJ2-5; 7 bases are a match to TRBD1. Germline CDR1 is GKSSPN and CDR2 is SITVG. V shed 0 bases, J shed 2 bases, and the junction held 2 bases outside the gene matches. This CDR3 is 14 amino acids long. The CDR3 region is CAWSLGTVQDTQYF. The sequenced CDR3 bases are TGTGCCTGGAGTCTAGGGACAGTCCAAGAC. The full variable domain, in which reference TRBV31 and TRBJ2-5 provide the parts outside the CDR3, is AQTIHQWPVAEIKAVGSPLSLGCTIKGKSSPNLYWYWQATGGTLQQLFYSITVGQVESVVQLNLSASRPKDDQFILSTEKLLLSHSGFYLCAWSLGTVQDTQYFGPGTRLLVL.

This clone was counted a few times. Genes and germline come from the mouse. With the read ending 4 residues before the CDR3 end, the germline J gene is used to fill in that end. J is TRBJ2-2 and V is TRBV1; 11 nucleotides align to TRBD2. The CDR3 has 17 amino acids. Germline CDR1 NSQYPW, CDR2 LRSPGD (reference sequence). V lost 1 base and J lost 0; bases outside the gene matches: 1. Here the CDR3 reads CTCSAGLGGTNTGQLYF. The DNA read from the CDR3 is TGCACCTGCAGTGCAGGACTGGGGGGGACAAACACCGGG.

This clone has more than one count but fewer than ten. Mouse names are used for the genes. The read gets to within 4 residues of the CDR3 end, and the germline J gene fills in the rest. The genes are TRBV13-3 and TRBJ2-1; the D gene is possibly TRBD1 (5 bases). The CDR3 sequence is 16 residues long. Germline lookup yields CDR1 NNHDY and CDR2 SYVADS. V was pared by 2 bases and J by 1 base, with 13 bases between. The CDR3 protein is CASSDLSQANYAEQFF. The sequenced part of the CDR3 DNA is TGTGCCAGCAGTGACCTCTCACAGGCGAACTATGCT.

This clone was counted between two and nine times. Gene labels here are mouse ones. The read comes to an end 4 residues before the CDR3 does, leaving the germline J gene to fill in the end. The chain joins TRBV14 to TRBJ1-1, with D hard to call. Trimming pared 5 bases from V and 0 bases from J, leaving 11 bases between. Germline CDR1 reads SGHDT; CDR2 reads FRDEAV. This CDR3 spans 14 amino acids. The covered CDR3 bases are TGTGCCAGCAGACCCGACACCTCAAACACA. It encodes CASRPDTSNT. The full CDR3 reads CASRPDTSNTEVFF.

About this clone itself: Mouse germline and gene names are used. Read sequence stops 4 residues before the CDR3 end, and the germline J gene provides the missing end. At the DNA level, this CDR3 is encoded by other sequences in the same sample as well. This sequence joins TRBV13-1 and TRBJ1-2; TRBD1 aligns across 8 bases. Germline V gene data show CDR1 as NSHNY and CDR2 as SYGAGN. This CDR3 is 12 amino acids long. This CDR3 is CASSEQGGDYTF. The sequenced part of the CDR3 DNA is TGTGCCAGCAGTGAACAGGGGGGC.

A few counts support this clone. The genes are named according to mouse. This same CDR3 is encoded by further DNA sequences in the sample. CDR3 bases read: TGTGCCAGCAGTGCAGGGAAAAACACA. Translated: CASSAGKNT. The whole CDR3 is CASSAGKNTEVFF. The chain employs TRBV13-1 and TRBJ1-1; perhaps TRBD1 as D (5 bases). The read stops 4 residues short of the end of the CDR3; the missing end is completed from the germline J gene. In germline, CDR1 is NSHNY, CDR2 SYGAGN. V was shortened by 3 bases and J by 1 base, with 7 bases between the two germline ends. The CDR3 sequence is 13 residues long.

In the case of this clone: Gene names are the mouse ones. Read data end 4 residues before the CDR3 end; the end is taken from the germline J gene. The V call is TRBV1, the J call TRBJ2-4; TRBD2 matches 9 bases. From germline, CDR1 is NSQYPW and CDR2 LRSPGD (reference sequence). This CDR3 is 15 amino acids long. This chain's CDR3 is CTCSADRTGENTLYF. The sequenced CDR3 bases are TGCACCTGCAGTGCAGACCGGACTGGGGAAAAC. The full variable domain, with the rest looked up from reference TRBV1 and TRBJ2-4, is VTLLEQNPRWRLVPRGQAVNLRCILKNSQYPWMSWYQQDLQKQLQWLFTLRSPGDKEVKSLPGADYLATRVTDTELRLQVANMSQGRTLYCTCSADRTGENTLYFGAGTRLSVL.

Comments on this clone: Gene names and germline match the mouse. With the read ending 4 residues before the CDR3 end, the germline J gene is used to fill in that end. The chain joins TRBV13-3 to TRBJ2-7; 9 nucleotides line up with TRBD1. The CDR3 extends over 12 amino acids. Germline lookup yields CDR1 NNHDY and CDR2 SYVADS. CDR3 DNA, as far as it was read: TGTGCCAGCAGTGGACAGGGGGAT. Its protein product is CASSGQGD. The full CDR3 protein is CASSGQGDEQYF.

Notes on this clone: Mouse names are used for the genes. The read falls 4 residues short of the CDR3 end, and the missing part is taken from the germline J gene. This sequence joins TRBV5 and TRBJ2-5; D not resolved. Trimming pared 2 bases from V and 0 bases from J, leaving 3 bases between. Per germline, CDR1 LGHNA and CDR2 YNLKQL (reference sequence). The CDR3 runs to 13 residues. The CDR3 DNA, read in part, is TGTGCCAGCAGCCAAATTAACCAAGAC. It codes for CASSQINQD. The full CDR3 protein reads CASSQINQDTQYF.

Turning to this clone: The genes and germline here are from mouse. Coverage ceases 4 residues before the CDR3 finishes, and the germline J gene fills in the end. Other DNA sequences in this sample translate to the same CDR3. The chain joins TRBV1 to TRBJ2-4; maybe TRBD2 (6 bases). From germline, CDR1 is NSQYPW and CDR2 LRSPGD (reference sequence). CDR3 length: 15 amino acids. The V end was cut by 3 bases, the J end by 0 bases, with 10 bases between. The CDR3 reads CTCSAGGTSQNTLYF. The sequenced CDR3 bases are TGCACCTGCAGTGCTGGGGGAACTAGTCAAAAC.